Listed here are 18 T cell receptor beta chains from one sample, sequenced in a study of T-cell reconstitution after alpha-beta-depleted transplantation in children. A TCRbeta library incorporating unique molecular identifiers was prepared. TCRdb re-derived calls from the PCR reads in MiXCR, one entry per CDR3 protein. The profile shows around 410,000 distinct CDR3 sequences, 9.5% to 13% of them singletons. Sequenced here: PBMCs from the stem cell graft donor, sampled from the stem cell graft. The receptors derive from a human donor who donated a stem cell graft to a child with acute myeloid leukemia.

Ten or more counts support this clonotype. The V gene is TRBV15, the J gene TRBJ2-2, with D uncertain. Germline V gene sequence: CDR1 LNHNV, CDR2 YYDKDF (reference sequence). The CDR3 runs 17 residues. The germline V and J ends were trimmed by 0 bases and 5 bases, with 16 bases remaining between them. The CDR3 protein is CATSRDIGVPATGELFF. The CDR3 DNA sequence: TGTGCCACCAGCAGAGATATTGGAGTGCCAGCGACCGGGGAGCTGTTTTTT.

Only a few counts were recorded for this clonotype. The CDR3 DNA is TGTGCCAGCAGCCCGGGACCCCCGAACACTGAAGCTTTCTTT. Translation: CASSPGPPNTEAFF. The rearrangement uses TRBV9 and TRBJ1-1, with D possibly TRBD1 on 5 matching bases. Between the trimmed V and J ends, which lost 4 bases and 1 base, there was a span of 11 bases. CDR1 is SGDLS and CDR2 is YYNGEE in the germline V gene. CDR3 size: 14 residues. The whole variable domain, remainder taken from reference TRBV9 and TRBJ1-1, is DSGVTQTPKHLITATGQRVTLRCSPRSGDLSVYWYQQSLDQGLQFLIQYYNGEERAKGNILERFSAQQFPDLHSELNLSSLELGDSALYFCASSPGPPNTEAFFGQGTRLTVV.

The chain couples TRBV20-1 to TRBJ2-7; 9 bases fit TRBD1. The germline gives CDR1 DFQATT, CDR2 SNEGSKA (reference sequence). The CDR3 has 13 residues. V lost 6 bases and J lost 4; bases outside the gene matches: 7. The CDR3 DNA reads TGCAGTGCCCCCGGGACAGGGTTTTACGAGCAGTACTTC. Translating it yields CSAPGTGFYEQYF.

This clonotype was counted between two and nine times. This chain joins TRBV6-5 and TRBJ2-7, with 9 bases matching TRBD1. This CDR3 comprises 15 residues. Germline CDR1 reads MNHEY; CDR2 reads SVGAGI. The trim removed 5 bases at V and 3 bases at J, leaving 8 bases unmatched. For the CDR3, the DNA is TGTGCCAGCAGTCACAGGGGACAGGGCGACTACGAGCAGTACTTC. The encoded protein is CASSHRGQGDYEQYF.

This clonotype was found a few times. The chain is built from TRBV5-1 and TRBJ2-1; a possible D gene is TRBD2 (6 bases). The V and J ends lost 0 bases and 6 bases respectively, with 13 bases between them. The CDR3 length is 15 residues. Germline values: CDR1 SGHRS, CDR2 YFSETQ. The CDR3 here is CASSLDGGVTNEQFF. CDR3 DNA sequence: TGCGCCAGCAGCTTGGACGGCGGGGTTACCAATGAGCAGTTCTTC.

The chain combines TRBV7-8 with TRBJ1-1; D remains unclear. Trimming left V 1 base short and J 2 bases short, with 14 bases between. Germline loops: CDR1 SGHVS, CDR2 FQNEAQ. The CDR3 loop spans 16 amino acids. CDR3 coding DNA: TGTGCCAGCAGCTTAGGGTCGGCCACCCTTAACACTGAAGCTTTCTTT. It encodes CASSLGSATLNTEAFF.

The chain links TRBV6-5 to TRBJ2-7; TRBD1 matches at 7 bases. The ends lost 0 bases at V and 3 bases at J; junction bases unmatched: 5. Per the germline V gene, CDR1 is MNHEY and CDR2 is SVGAGI. The CDR3 extends over 15 amino acids. The CDR3 bases are TGTGCCAGCAGTTACTCGCCGGGACAGATCTACGAGCAGTACGTC. This gives the protein CASSYSPGQIYEQYV.

This clonotype was found a few times. The chain combines TRBV11-2 with TRBJ2-1; D may be TRBD2 (7 bases). Germline CDR1 and CDR2: SGHAT and FQNNGV. CDR3 length: 16 residues. The V gene lost 2 bases and the J gene lost 8 bases, with 19 bases spanning the gap. In nucleotides, the CDR3 is TGTGCCAGCAGCTTAACTGGGCTGGGGGGGGCTTATGAGCAGTTCTTC. Its protein is CASSLTGLGGAYEQFF. The whole variable domain, filled in from reference TRBV11-2 and TRBJ2-1, reads EAGVAQSPRYKIIEKRQSVAFWCNPISGHATLYWYQQILGQGPKLLIQFQNNGVVDDSQLPKDRFSAERLKGVDSTLKIQPAKLEDSAVYLCASSLTGLGGAYEQFFGPGTRLTVL.

As concerns this clonotype: One base away lies a much larger clone, so this may be a sequencing read error. This sequence joins TRBV20-1 and TRBJ2-1; maybe TRBD2 (6 bases). The J call may be incorrect, as the DNA end agrees better with TRBJ2-7. The CDR3 totals 14 residues. Germline V gives CDR1 DFQATT, CDR2 SNEGSKA (reference sequence). CDR3 region: CSASHHGGRNEQYF. For the CDR3, the DNA is TGCAGTGCTTCCCACCACGGGGGTCGCAATGAGCAGTACTTC.

This clonotype was counted between two and nine times. This sequence joins TRBV6-5 and TRBJ2-7, with D uncertain. In germline, CDR1 is MNHEY, CDR2 SVGAGI. The CDR3 has 11 residues. V was pared by 2 bases and J by 7 bases, with 6 bases between. CDR3 nucleotide sequence: TGTGCCAGCAGTTACGCGTCTGAGCAGTACTTC. This translates into CASSYASEQYF.

This clonotype was recorded once. The rearrangement uses TRBV19 and TRBJ2-2; TRBD1 aligns across 8 bases. V was clipped by 4 bases and J by 4 bases; unmatched bases: 8. Germline V gene lookup returns CDR1 LNHDA and CDR2 SQIVND (reference sequence). The CDR3 has 16 residues. The CDR3 bases are TGTGCCAGTAGTAGGACAGGGATGACGGGCACCGGGGAGCTGTTTTTT. As protein: CASSRTGMTGTGELFF.

CDR3 nucleotides: TGTGCCAGCAGCGGACAGGGTAACTACGAGCAGTACTTC. The encoded protein is CASSGQGNYEQYF. The rearrangement uses TRBV25-1 and TRBJ2-7, with 8 bases lining up with TRBD1. CDR1 and CDR2 (germline): MGHDK, SYGVNS. CDR3 length equals 13 residues. V lost 6 bases to trimming and J lost 3 bases; unmatched junction nucleotides: 4.

This clonotype was observed a few times. The genes are TRBV3-1 and TRBJ2-7, with 16 bases lining up with TRBD2. Germline V CDR1 and CDR2: LGHDT, YNNKEL (reference sequence). The CDR3 runs 13 residues. Losses at the gene ends were 11 bases for V and 4 bases for J; bases not matched to a gene: 2. In DNA, the CDR3 is TGTGCCTCGGGACTAGCGGGAGGGTACGAGCAGTACTTC. Its translation: CASGLAGGYEQYF.

This clonotype was recorded a few times. This chain uses TRBV29-1 with TRBJ2-3; D may be TRBD2 (6 bases). V lost 4 bases and J 0 bases, leaving 14 bases between the germline ends. Germline assignment: CDR1 SQVTM and CDR2 ANQGSEA. The CDR3 has 15 amino acids. The CDR3 region is CSVGLESGSTDTQYF. CDR3 in DNA: TGCAGCGTTGGGCTGGAAAGCGGGAGCACAGATACGCAGTATTTT.

The chain joins TRBV7-9 to TRBJ1-1; D uncertain. V dropped 5 bases and J dropped 5 bases, with 9 bases sitting between them. The CDR3 spans 12 residues. The V gene's germline CDR1 is SEHNR and CDR2 FQNEAQ (reference sequence). CDR3 protein: CASSEGWTEAFF. The CDR3 DNA is TGTGCCAGCAGCGAGGGCTGGACTGAAGCTTTCTTT.

The chain couples TRBV3-1 to TRBJ1-1; D is unresolved. V was shortened by 4 bases and J by 0 bases, with 15 bases between the two germline ends. In germline, CDR1 is LGHDT, CDR2 YNNKEL (reference sequence). The CDR3 contains 16 residues. As DNA, the CDR3 is TGTGCCAGCAGCCGCCGTGGATCCTTCATGAACACTGAAGCTTTCTTT. This codes for CASSRRGSFMNTEAFF.

This clonotype was counted only a few times. DNA of the CDR3: TGTGCTAGTGGTCCGGGGCAGGGACTCTACAATGAGCAGTTCTTC. This gives the protein CASGPGQGLYNEQFF. The chain is built from TRBV12-5 and TRBJ2-1, with D possibly matching TRBD2 (6 bases). Trimming left V 5 bases short and J 3 bases short, with 14 bases between. Looked up from germline, CDR1 is LGHNT and CDR2 is FRNRAP. This CDR3 spans 15 amino acids.

This clonotype showed up just a few times. V and J are TRBV7-9 and TRBJ2-1, with D uncertain. V gave up 3 bases and J gave up 8 bases, with 14 bases separating them. CDR3 length equals 14 residues. Germline V gene lookup returns CDR1 SEHNR and CDR2 FQNEAQ (reference sequence). The CDR3 loop reads CASSFFGPSDEQFF. In nucleotides, the CDR3 is TGTGCCAGCAGCTTCTTCGGACCAAGTGATGAGCAGTTCTTC.